What follows is one TCR beta chain and its context. The table came from immunoSEQ multiplex PCR; TCRdb's copy has only in-frame clones and leaves some out. The sample lists 120,000 or so clones; 76% were seen once. The data belong to a study of blood T cell repertoires in COVID-19. The CDR3 totals 16 residues. This TCR came from a woman of 80 years or more with acute or convalescent COVID-19. This rearrangement joins TRBV21-1 to TRBJ2-3; the table's D call of TRBD1 was not tested on the DNA. TRBV21-1 is an annotated pseudogene. Input material: peripheral blood. The CDR3 protein is CASSERQVHSTDTQYF. The DNA for the CDR3 is TGTGCCAGCAGCGAAAGACAGGTTCATAGCACAGATACGCAGTATTTT.